A single sample is the source of the 8 T cell receptor beta chains below, sequenced in a study of shared clonotypes between healthy human individuals. Generated by immunoSEQ multiplex PCR, the TCRdb table keeps only in-frame clones and is missing some. Of a few hundred thousand clones listed, roughly 87% are singletons. Specimen: memory CD8+ T cells sorted from blood. Subset in this sample: CD45RO+ cells pooled with CCR7-negative TemRA cells. All receptors come from a man between 18 and 35 years old in good health.

V usage is TRBV5-8 and J usage is TRBJ2-7, with D possibly TRBD2 on 5 matching bases. CDR3 length: 16 residues. Per the germline V gene, CDR1 is SGHTS and CDR2 is YDEGEE. V gave up 4 bases and J gave up 5 bases, with 22 bases separating them. CDR3 in DNA: TGTGCCAGCAGCCCTAAAACTATGGGTTGGAGGAACGAGCAGTACTTC. Its protein product is CASSPKTMGWRNEQYF.

The chain joins TRBV7-9 to TRBJ1-2; tentative D call: TRBD1 (5 bases). V lost 1 base to trimming and J lost 5 bases, with 20 bases between them. The CDR3 is made up of 17 amino acids. Germline CDR1 and CDR2: SEHNR and FQNEAQ (reference sequence). As DNA, the CDR3 is TGTGCCAGCAGCTTAGAAGGGTCGACAGAATATGGGTATGGCTACACCTTC. Protein: CASSLEGSTEYGYGYTF.

This clone was observed a handful of times. The V and J genes are TRBV6-5 and TRBJ2-2; tentatively, D is TRBD1 (6 bases). The V gene lost 2 bases and the J gene lost 4 bases, with 11 bases spanning the gap. This CDR3 is 15 amino acids long. Per the germline V gene, CDR1 is MNHEY and CDR2 is SVGAGI. In DNA form, the CDR3 reads TGTGCCAGCAGTTACAGGGGGACACCCACCGGGGAGCTGTTTTTT. Its protein product is CASSYRGTPTGELFF.

The sample holds a few counts of this clone. CDR3 region: CASSLADEGNSPLHF. CDR3 nucleotides: TGTGCCAGCAGCTTAGCGGACGAGGGGAATTCACCCCTCCACTTT. The genes are TRBV7-9 and TRBJ1-6, with TRBD1 as a possible D gene (5 bases). From germline, CDR1 is SEHNR and CDR2 FQNEAQ (reference sequence). Trimming took 0 bases from V and 7 from J, leaving 10 bases between them. This CDR3 region has 15 residues. Together with reference TRBV7-9 and TRBJ1-6, the CDR3 gives the full variable domain: DTGVSQNPRHKITKRGQNVTFRCDPISEHNRLYWYRQTLGQGPEFLTYFQNEAQLEKSRLLSDRFSAERPKGSFSTLEIQRTEQGDSAMYLCASSLADEGNSPLHFGNGTRLTVT.

This chain connects TRBV11-2 to TRBJ2-7, with TRBD1 identical over 9 bases. This CDR3 has 12 residues. Germline values: CDR1 SGHAT, CDR2 FQNNGV. V lost 5 bases, J lost 4 bases, and 0 bases stayed unmatched. The chain's CDR3 is CASSGTGYEQYF. The DNA of the CDR3 is TGTGCCAGCAGCGGGACAGGGTACGAGCAGTACTTC.

The gene calls are TRBV7-9 and TRBJ2-5; D is undetermined. Trimming left V 5 bases short and J 1 base short, with 8 bases between. This CDR3 has 13 residues. CDR1 is SEHNR, CDR2 FQNEAQ, per germline (reference sequence). The CDR3 sequence: CASSPVTQETQYF. The CDR3 DNA reads TGTGCCAGCAGCCCGGTAACCCAAGAGACCCAGTACTTC.

The genes are TRBV6-1 and TRBJ2-6, with D possibly matching TRBD1 (6 bases). This CDR3 has 16 residues. In germline, CDR1 is MNHNS, CDR2 SASEGT. Trimming left V 3 bases short and J 3 bases short, with 12 bases between. CDR3 DNA: TGTGCCAGCAGTGAGAAAGGGGGATATGGGGCCAACGTCCTGACTTTC. Translated: CASSEKGGYGANVLTF.

The gene calls are TRBV29-1 and TRBJ2-1; the D is unclear. The CDR3 has 11 amino acids. The germline CDR1 and CDR2 sequences are SQVTM and ANQGSEA. Trimming shortened V by 1 base and J by 9 bases, and 7 bases separated the two germline ends. CDR3 DNA: TGCAGCGTTGAAGGGGTCAGTGAGCAGTTCTTC. Encoded protein: CSVEGVSEQFF.